The clone carrying this T cell receptor (beta chain) was observed many times. No antigen is known for it. One end of the junction fails to match germline, which may point to a read error. This CDR3 contains 12 residues. Germline V gene sequence: CDR1 SQVTM, CDR2 ANQGSEA. TCRbeta libraries were built with three rounds of nested PCR, modified from ARM-PCR. MiXCR was run by TCRdb on the multiplex PCR reads, yielding one entry per CDR3 protein. In the table there are 200,000 or so distinct CDR3 sequences, 70% to 75% of which are singletons. No cell sorting was done before RNA was extracted from the tissue. The sample belongs to a study of tumor and adjacent non-tumor tissue in lung cancer. General study points: Compared with tumor, normal lung showed significantly lower TCR diversity.

The source of this sequence is a man aged 55-75 years with non-small cell lung cancer. Sequenced sample: lung tumor tissue. The J gene is TRBJ2-2, the V gene TRBV29-1; TRBD2 agrees at 7 bases. CDR3 bases: TGCAGCGCCCGGGAGGACAACGGGAAGCTGTTTTTT. Translated, it gives CSAREDNGKLFF.